Listed below are T cell receptor beta chains from one sample, sequenced in a study of shared clonotypes between healthy human individuals. Measured with immunoSEQ multiplex PCR; TCRdb has only the in-frame clones, and not every one. The sample contains over 2 million clones, about 95% of which appear only once. The source material was naive CD4+ T cells sorted from blood. The receptors shown here come from a man aged 18 to 35 in good health. Each CDR3 is given with its conserved first and last residue. The order of the fields is clone size, J gene, D gene, V gene, CDR3 protein, CDR3 DNA. A D gene is named only where the DNA matches it firmly. Expanded clones get a size class; other rows say once, few or many, or leave the size out.

clone size: -; J gene: TRBJ1-1; D gene: -; V gene: TRBV7-9; CDR3 protein: CASSFRGKGEAFF; CDR3 DNA: TGTGCCAGCAGCTTTAGGGGTAAGGGGGAAGCTTTCTTT
clone size: -; J gene: TRBJ2-5; D gene: -; V gene: TRBV5-4; CDR3 protein: CASSSQGSETQYF; CDR3 DNA: TGTGCCAGCAGCTCCCAGGGTAGCGAGACCCAGTACTTC
clone size: -; J gene: TRBJ2-7; D gene: -; V gene: TRBV6-1; CDR3 protein: CASSLGGKDSYEQYF; CDR3 DNA: TGTGCCAGCAGCCTTGGGGGAAAAGACTCCTACGAGCAGTACTTC
clone size: -; J gene: TRBJ2-7; D gene: TRBD1; V gene: TRBV30; CDR3 protein: CAWSDLSGQGYEQYF; CDR3 DNA: TGTGCCTGGAGCGACCTATCGGGACAGGGCTACGAGCAGTACTTC
clone size: -; J gene: TRBJ2-2; D gene: -; V gene: TRBV7-2; CDR3 protein: CASSDRKAANTGELFF; CDR3 DNA: TGTGCCAGCAGCGATCGAAAAGCGGCGAACACCGGGGAGCTGTTTTTT
clone size: -; J gene: TRBJ1-3; D gene: -; V gene: TRBV21-1; CDR3 protein: CASSKGTDITGGNTIYF; CDR3 DNA: TGTGCCAGCAGCAAGGGGACAGACATAACAGGGGGAAACACCATATATTTT
clone size: -; J gene: TRBJ2-7; D gene: -; V gene: TRBV5-6; CDR3 protein: CASSVYRAFYEQYF; CDR3 DNA: TGTGCCAGCAGCGTATACAGGGCCTTCTACGAGCAGTACTTC
clone size: -; J gene: TRBJ2-7; D gene: -; V gene: TRBV9; CDR3 protein: CASSPGVEQYF; CDR3 DNA: TGTGCCAGCAGCCCAGGGGTAGAGCAGTACTTC
clone size: -; J gene: TRBJ1-1; D gene: -; V gene: TRBV10-3; CDR3 protein: CASDTGNTEAFF; CDR3 DNA: TGTGCCAGCGATACAGGGAACACTGAAGCTTTCTTT
clone size: -; J gene: TRBJ2-7; D gene: TRBD1; V gene: TRBV28; CDR3 protein: CASSSPGQSYEQYF; CDR3 DNA: TGTGCCAGCAGTTCCCCGGGACAGTCCTACGAGCAGTACTTC
clone size: few; J gene: TRBJ2-7; D gene: -; V gene: TRBV4-1; CDR3 protein: CASSQDYGGFSYEQYF; CDR3 DNA: TGCGCCAGCAGCCAAGATTACGGGGGATTCTCCTACGAGCAGTACTTC
clone size: -; J gene: TRBJ1-5; D gene: -; V gene: TRBV6-1; CDR3 protein: CASSEQGNNQPQHF; CDR3 DNA: TGTGCCAGCAGTGAACAGGGGAACAATCAGCCCCAGCATTTT
clone size: once; J gene: TRBJ2-6; D gene: -; V gene: TRBV5-6; CDR3 protein: CASSIDRWRFSGANVLTF; CDR3 DNA: TGTGCCAGCAGCATAGATAGATGGCGGTTCTCTGGGGCCAACGTCCTGACTTTC
clone size: -; J gene: TRBJ2-7; D gene: -; V gene: TRBV5-6; CDR3 protein: CASSLKGGTYEQYF; CDR3 DNA: TGTGCCAGCAGCTTGAAGGGCGGCACCTACGAGCAGTACTTC
clone size: -; J gene: TRBJ2-7; D gene: -; V gene: TRBV6-5; CDR3 protein: CASSWAGVGYEQYF; CDR3 DNA: TGTGCCAGCAGTTGGGCAGGGGTAGGTTACGAGCAGTACTTC
clone size: -; J gene: TRBJ1-1; D gene: -; V gene: TRBV7-7; CDR3 protein: CASSLAFNTEAFF; CDR3 DNA: TGTGCTAGCAGCTTAGCCTTTAACACTGAAGCTTTCTTT
clone size: -; J gene: TRBJ2-1; D gene: -; V gene: TRBV4-3; CDR3 protein: CASSQDTFAGEQFF; CDR3 DNA: TGCGCCAGCAGCCAAGATACGTTCGCGGGTGAGCAGTTCTTC
clone size: few; J gene: TRBJ1-1; D gene: -; V gene: TRBV28; CDR3 protein: CASSLYTEAFF; CDR3 DNA: TGTGCCAGCAGTTTATACACTGAAGCTTTCTTT
clone size: -; J gene: TRBJ1-2; D gene: TRBD1; V gene: TRBV28; CDR3 protein: CASRGTGGVLSGYTF; CDR3 DNA: TGTGCCAGCAGAGGGACAGGGGGCGTTTTAAGTGGCTACACCTTC
clone size: once; J gene: TRBJ1-6; D gene: -; V gene: TRBV19; CDR3 protein: CASSIAFEAGNSPLHF; CDR3 DNA: TGTGCCAGTAGTATTGCATTCGAGGCCGGGAATTCACCCCTCCACTTT
clone size: -; J gene: TRBJ2-7; D gene: -; V gene: TRBV2; CDR3 protein: CASSEQGRGYEQYF; CDR3 DNA: TGTGCCAGCAGTGAACAGGGCAGGGGCTACGAGCAGTACTTC
clone size: -; J gene: TRBJ2-7; D gene: -; V gene: TRBV7-2; CDR3 protein: CASSLGPSSYEQYF; CDR3 DNA: TGTGCCAGCAGCTTAGGGCCGAGCTCCTACGAGCAGTACTTC
clone size: -; J gene: TRBJ1-4; D gene: -; V gene: TRBV4-1; CDR3 protein: CASSQDQGTTNEKLFF; CDR3 DNA: TGCGCCAGCAGCCAAGATCAGGGTACGACTAATGAAAAACTGTTTTTT
clone size: once; J gene: TRBJ1-4; D gene: TRBD1; V gene: TRBV28; CDR3 protein: CASSSSGQRGKLFF; CDR3 DNA: TGTGCCAGCAGCTCTTCGGGACAGCGTGGAAAACTGTTTTTT
clone size: -; J gene: TRBJ2-7; D gene: -; V gene: TRBV6-1; CDR3 protein: CASRNRLTNEQYF; CDR3 DNA: TGTGCCAGCAGGAACCGACTGACTAACGAGCAGTACTTC
clone size: -; J gene: TRBJ2-7; D gene: TRBD2; V gene: TRBV12-5; CDR3 protein: CASGLAPSGGSYEQYF; CDR3 DNA: TGTGCTAGTGGTTTGGCCCCTAGCGGCGGCTCCTACGAGCAGTACTTC
clone size: -; J gene: TRBJ1-6; D gene: TRBD1; V gene: TRBV19; CDR3 protein: CASSISDRVANSPLHF; CDR3 DNA: TGTGCCAGTAGTATAAGTGACAGGGTAGCGAATTCACCCCTCCACTTT
clone size: -; J gene: TRBJ2-5; D gene: -; V gene: TRBV10-3; CDR3 protein: CAISSGTPQETQYF; CDR3 DNA: TGTGCCATTAGTTCCGGGACTCCACAAGAGACCCAGTACTTC
clone size: many; J gene: TRBJ1-2; D gene: TRBD1; V gene: TRBV9; CDR3 protein: CASSETGQANYGYTF; CDR3 DNA: TGTGCCAGCAGCGAGACAGGGCAGGCTAACTATGGCTACACCTTC
clone size: -; J gene: TRBJ2-1; D gene: -; V gene: TRBV19; CDR3 protein: CASSIARTSGSGSYNEQFF; CDR3 DNA: TGTGCCAGTAGTATAGCCCGTACCTCGGGTAGCGGATCCTACAATGAGCAGTTCTTC
clone size: -; J gene: TRBJ2-5; D gene: -; V gene: TRBV19; CDR3 protein: CASSKGSETQYF; CDR3 DNA: TGTGCCAGTAGTAAGGGGTCGGAGACCCAGTACTTC
clone size: -; J gene: TRBJ2-1; D gene: -; V gene: TRBV5-1; CDR3 protein: CASSLENTQGRNEQFF; CDR3 DNA: TGCGCCAGCAGCTTGGAGAATACACAGGGAAGGAATGAGCAGTTCTTC
clone size: -; J gene: TRBJ2-3; D gene: -; V gene: TRBV28; CDR3 protein: CASSSVLSQYF; CDR3 DNA: TGTGCCAGCAGTTCCGTGCTGAGTCAGTATTTT
clone size: -; J gene: TRBJ2-7; D gene: TRBD1; V gene: TRBV6-1; CDR3 protein: CASIDRGASYEQYF; CDR3 DNA: TGTGCCAGCATCGACAGGGGTGCCTCCTACGAGCAGTACTTC
clone size: -; J gene: TRBJ2-5; D gene: -; V gene: TRBV29-1; CDR3 protein: CSVVRETQYF; CDR3 DNA: TGCAGCGTTGTCAGGGAGACCCAGTACTTC
clone size: -; J gene: TRBJ1-1; D gene: -; V gene: TRBV6-1; CDR3 protein: CASSTQGTRNTEAFF; CDR3 DNA: TGTGCCAGCAGCACACAGGGTACCAGGAACACTGAAGCTTTCTTT
clone size: -; J gene: TRBJ2-7; D gene: TRBD2; V gene: TRBV30; CDR3 protein: CAWAGGRYEQYF; CDR3 DNA: TGTGCCTGGGCGGGAGGGCGGTACGAGCAGTACTTC
clone size: -; J gene: TRBJ2-7; D gene: -; V gene: TRBV7-2; CDR3 protein: CASSGARQALQYF; CDR3 DNA: TGTGCCAGCAGCGGGGCCAGACAAGCCCTGCAGTACTTC
clone size: -; J gene: TRBJ1-1; D gene: -; V gene: TRBV5-6; CDR3 protein: CASSLPPGNTEAFF; CDR3 DNA: TGTGCCAGCAGCTTACCACCGGGGAACACTGAAGCTTTCTTT
clone size: -; J gene: TRBJ2-7; D gene: TRBD1; V gene: TRBV6-1; CDR3 protein: CASSEHRDRGEQYF; CDR3 DNA: TGTGCCAGCAGTGAACACCGGGACAGGGGCGAGCAGTACTTC
clone size: -; J gene: TRBJ2-4; D gene: TRBD2; V gene: TRBV28; CDR3 protein: CASSSGTSGGIAKNIQYF; CDR3 DNA: TGTGCCAGCAGTTCCGGGACTAGCGGGGGCATAGCCAAAAACATTCAGTACTTC
clone size: -; J gene: TRBJ1-6; D gene: -; V gene: TRBV30; CDR3 protein: CAYRTGTLLNSPLHF; CDR3 DNA: TGTGCCTACCGGACGGGGACCCTACTTAATTCACCCCTCCACTTT
clone size: -; J gene: TRBJ1-5; D gene: -; V gene: TRBV6-1; CDR3 protein: CASITNFKNQPQHF; CDR3 DNA: TGTGCCAGCATTACGAATTTCAAGAATCAGCCCCAGCATTTT
clone size: once; J gene: TRBJ1-3; D gene: -; V gene: TRBV5-1; CDR3 protein: CASSLIADSGNTIYF; CDR3 DNA: TGCGCCAGCAGCCTTATCGCGGACTCTGGAAACACCATATATTTT
clone size: -; J gene: TRBJ1-1; D gene: TRBD1; V gene: TRBV27; CDR3 protein: CASSWGTGTGITEAFF; CDR3 DNA: TGTGCCAGCAGTTGGGGGACCGGGACAGGGATCACTGAAGCTTTCTTT
clone size: -; J gene: TRBJ2-7; D gene: -; V gene: TRBV11-2; CDR3 protein: CASISQPHGLSYEQYF; CDR3 DNA: TGTGCCAGCATCTCCCAACCCCACGGCCTCTCCTACGAGCAGTACTTC
clone size: -; J gene: TRBJ2-1; D gene: -; V gene: TRBV2; CDR3 protein: CASTHPLYGFYEQFF; CDR3 DNA: TGTGCCAGCACTCATCCATTGTATGGCTTCTATGAGCAGTTCTTC
clone size: -; J gene: TRBJ2-1; D gene: TRBD1; V gene: TRBV19; CDR3 protein: CASSIYPTGTGGYEQFF; CDR3 DNA: TGTGCCAGTAGTATATACCCAACCGGGACAGGGGGGTATGAGCAGTTCTTC
clone size: -; J gene: TRBJ1-1; D gene: -; V gene: TRBV6-1; CDR3 protein: CASSVGGANTEAFF; CDR3 DNA: TGTGCCAGCAGTGTGGGGGGGGCGAACACTGAAGCTTTCTTT
clone size: -; J gene: TRBJ1-2; D gene: -; V gene: TRBV5-4; CDR3 protein: CASSSGQQDGYTF; CDR3 DNA: TGTGCCAGCAGCTCCGGACAGCAGGATGGCTACACCTTC
clone size: -; J gene: TRBJ1-1; D gene: -; V gene: TRBV5-1; CDR3 protein: CASSLMTNTEAFF; CDR3 DNA: TGCGCCAGCAGCTTGATGACCAACACTGAAGCTTTCTTT
clone size: -; J gene: TRBJ1-6; D gene: TRBD1; V gene: TRBV15; CDR3 protein: CATSNGQGWINSPLHF; CDR3 DNA: TGTGCCACCAGCAACGGACAGGGGTGGATTAATTCACCCCTCCACTTT
clone size: -; J gene: TRBJ2-7; D gene: TRBD2; V gene: TRBV4-3; CDR3 protein: CASSQEEGGSYEQYF; CDR3 DNA: TGCGCCAGCAGCCAAGAGGAAGGCGGGAGCTACGAGCAGTACTTC
clone size: -; J gene: TRBJ2-7; D gene: TRBD1; V gene: TRBV6-6; CDR3 protein: CASRGQGVLGEQYF; CDR3 DNA: TGTGCCAGCAGAGGACAGGGGGTTTTGGGGGAGCAGTACTTC
clone size: once; J gene: TRBJ1-6; D gene: TRBD1; V gene: TRBV28; CDR3 protein: CASRKQGAFNSPLHF; CDR3 DNA: TGTGCCAGCAGAAAACAGGGGGCTTTCAATTCACCCCTCCACTTT